This T cell receptor beta chain was captured by sequencing in a study of blood T cells in healthy people across ages. It was with a sample-barcoded 5' primer and a J-beta primer mix that a second PCR of roughly 7 to 12 cycles was run. Researchers report that a template-switch adaptor with 12 random nucleotides tagged each cDNA molecule. TCRdb passed the 5' RACE reads through MiXCR, listing each CDR3 protein once. Of about 1,500,000 distinct CDR3 sequences in the sample, under 30% were seen once. The CDR3 extends over 12 amino acids. The V gene's germline CDR1 is SEHNR and CDR2 FQNEAQ (reference sequence). V was pared by 4 bases and J by 13 bases, with 4 bases of the junction left unmatched. In this sample, this clonotype turned up a few times.

This sequence was found in a woman in her 30s in good health. The sequencing sample was made of blood. This rearrangement joins TRBV7-9 to TRBJ2-1; 10 nucleotides match TRBD2. CDR3: CASSSRTSGQFF. The DNA of the CDR3 is TGTGCCAGCAGCTCCCGGACTAGCGGACAGTTCTTC.